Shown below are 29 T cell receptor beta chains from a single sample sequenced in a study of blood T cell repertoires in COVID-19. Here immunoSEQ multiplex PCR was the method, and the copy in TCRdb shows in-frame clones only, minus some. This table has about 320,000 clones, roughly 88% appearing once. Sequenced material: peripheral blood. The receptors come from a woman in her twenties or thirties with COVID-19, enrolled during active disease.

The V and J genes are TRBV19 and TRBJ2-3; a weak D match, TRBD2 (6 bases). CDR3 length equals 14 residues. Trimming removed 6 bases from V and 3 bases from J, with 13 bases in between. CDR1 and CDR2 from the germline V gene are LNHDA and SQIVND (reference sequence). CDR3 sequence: CASRGRGGTDTQYF. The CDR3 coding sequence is TGTGCCAGTAGGGGTCGGGGAGGTACAGATACGCAGTATTTT.

The CDR3 nucleotides are TGTGCCAGCAGCTCCACCGGACAGGGGAGGCGATACAATGAGCAGTTCTTC. It specifies CASSSTGQGRRYNEQFF. This sequence joins TRBV7-9 and TRBJ2-1; 9 bases are shared with TRBD1. The CDR3 totals 17 residues. V lost 4 bases, J lost 4 bases, and 11 bases stayed unmatched. Per germline, CDR1 SEHNR and CDR2 FQNEAQ (reference sequence).

CDR3 in amino acids: CASSDRDRGVYEQYF. The CDR3 region has the DNA TGTGCCAGCAGTGACCGGGACAGGGGAGTCTACGAGCAGTACTTC. The chain has TRBV14 and TRBJ2-7; 10 nucleotides match TRBD1. The CDR3 has 15 amino acids. Per germline, CDR1 SGHDN and CDR2 FVKESK. V lost 6 bases and J lost 3; bases outside the gene matches: 8.

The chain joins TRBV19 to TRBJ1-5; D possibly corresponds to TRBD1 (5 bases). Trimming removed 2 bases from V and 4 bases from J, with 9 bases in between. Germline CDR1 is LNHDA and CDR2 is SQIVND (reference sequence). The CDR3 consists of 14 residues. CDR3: CASSIQGNNQPQHF. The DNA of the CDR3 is TGTGCCAGTAGTATACAGGGAAATAATCAGCCCCAGCATTTT. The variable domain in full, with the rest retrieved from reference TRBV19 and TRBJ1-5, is DGGITQSPKYLFRKEGQNVTLSCEQNLNHDAMYWYRQDPGQGLRLIYYSQIVNDFQKGDIAEGYSVSREKKESFPLTVTSAQKNPTAFYLCASSIQGNNQPQHFGDGTRLSIL.

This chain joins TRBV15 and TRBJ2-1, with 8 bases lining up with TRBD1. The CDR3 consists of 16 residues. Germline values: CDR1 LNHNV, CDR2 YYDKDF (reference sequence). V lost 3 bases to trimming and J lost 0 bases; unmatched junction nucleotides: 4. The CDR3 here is CATSRTGQGSYNEQFF. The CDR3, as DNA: TGTGCCACCAGCAGGACCGGACAGGGCTCCTACAATGAGCAGTTCTTC.

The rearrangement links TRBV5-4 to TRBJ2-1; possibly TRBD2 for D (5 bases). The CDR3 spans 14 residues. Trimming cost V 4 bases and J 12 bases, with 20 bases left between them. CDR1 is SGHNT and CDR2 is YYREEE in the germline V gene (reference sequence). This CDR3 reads CASSLGWGPRGQFF. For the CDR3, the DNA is TGTGCCAGCAGCCTCGGTTGGGGTCCCCGGGGGCAGTTCTTC.

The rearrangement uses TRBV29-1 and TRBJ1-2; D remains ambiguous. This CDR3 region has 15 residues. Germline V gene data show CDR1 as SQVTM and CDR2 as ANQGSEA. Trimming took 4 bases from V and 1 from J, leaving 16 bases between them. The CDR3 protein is CSVGKAQNLNYGYTF. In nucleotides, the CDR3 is TGCAGCGTTGGAAAAGCCCAAAACCTTAACTATGGCTACACCTTC.

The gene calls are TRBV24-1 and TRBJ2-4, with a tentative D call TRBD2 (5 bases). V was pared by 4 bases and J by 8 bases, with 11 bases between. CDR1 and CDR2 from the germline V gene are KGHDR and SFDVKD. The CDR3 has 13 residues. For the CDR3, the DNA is TGTGCCACCAGTGAAGGCGGGTGGGACATTCAGTACTTC. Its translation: CATSEGGWDIQYF.

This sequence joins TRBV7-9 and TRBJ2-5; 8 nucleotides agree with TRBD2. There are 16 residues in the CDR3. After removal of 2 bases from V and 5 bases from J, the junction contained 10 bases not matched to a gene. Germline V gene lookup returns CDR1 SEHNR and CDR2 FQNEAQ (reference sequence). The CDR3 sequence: CASSLISGGPVETQYF. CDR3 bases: TGTGCCAGCAGCTTAATCTCGGGGGGGCCCGTGGAGACCCAGTACTTC.

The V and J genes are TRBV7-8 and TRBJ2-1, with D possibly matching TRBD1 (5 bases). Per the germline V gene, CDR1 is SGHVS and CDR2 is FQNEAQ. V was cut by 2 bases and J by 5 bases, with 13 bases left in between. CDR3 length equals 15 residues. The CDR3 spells CASSLYRGTDNEQFF. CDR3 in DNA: TGTGCCAGCAGCTTATATAGGGGCACGGACAATGAGCAGTTCTTC.

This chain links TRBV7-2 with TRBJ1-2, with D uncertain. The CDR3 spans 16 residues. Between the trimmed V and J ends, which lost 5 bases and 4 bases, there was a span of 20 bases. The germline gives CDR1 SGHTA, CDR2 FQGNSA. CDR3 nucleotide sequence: TGTGCCAGCAGCGGAGCCGGGAGACGGGGTAGCTATGGCTACACCTTC. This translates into CASSGAGRRGSYGYTF.

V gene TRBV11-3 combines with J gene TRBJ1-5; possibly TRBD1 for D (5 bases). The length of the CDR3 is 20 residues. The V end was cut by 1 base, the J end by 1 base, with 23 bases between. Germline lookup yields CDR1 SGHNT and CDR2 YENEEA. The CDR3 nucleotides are TGTGCCAGCAGCTTAGGGGGGAGGACTGGTGAGTGCGGGAGCAATCAGCCCCAGCATTTT. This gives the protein CASSLGGRTGECGSNQPQHF. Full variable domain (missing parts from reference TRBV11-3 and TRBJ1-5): EAGVVQSPRYKIIEKKQPVAFWCNPISGHNTLYWYLQNLGQGPELLIRYENEEAVDDSQLPKDRFSAERLKGVDSTLKIQPAELGDSAVYLCASSLGGRTGECGSNQPQHFGDGTRLSIL.

Here the CDR3 reads CASSYRQGYTEAFF. CDR3 nucleotide sequence: TGTGCCAGCAGTTACCGTCAGGGCTACACTGAAGCTTTCTTT. The chain recombines TRBV6-6 with TRBJ1-1, with a tentative D call TRBD1 (5 bases). Germline V lookup: CDR1 MNHNY, CDR2 SVGAGI (reference sequence). V lost 2 bases, J lost 3 bases, and 10 bases lay in between. The CDR3 is made up of 14 amino acids.

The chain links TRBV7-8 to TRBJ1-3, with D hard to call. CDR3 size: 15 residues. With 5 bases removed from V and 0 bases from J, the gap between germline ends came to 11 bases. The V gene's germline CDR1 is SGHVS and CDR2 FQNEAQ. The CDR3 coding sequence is TGTGCCAGCAGCCAAACAGTCCGCTCTGGAAACACCATATATTTT. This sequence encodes CASSQTVRSGNTIYF.

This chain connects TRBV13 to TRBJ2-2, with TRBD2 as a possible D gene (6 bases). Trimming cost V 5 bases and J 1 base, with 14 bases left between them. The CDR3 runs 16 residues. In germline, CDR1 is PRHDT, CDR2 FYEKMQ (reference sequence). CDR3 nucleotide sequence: TGTGCCAGCAGCACCCCGGGACTTTTGAACACCGGGGAGCTGTTTTTT. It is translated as CASSTPGLLNTGELFF. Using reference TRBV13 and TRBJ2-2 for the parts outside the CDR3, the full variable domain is AAGVIQSPRHLIKEKRETATLKCYPIPRHDTVYWYQQGPGQDPQFLISFYEKMQSDKGSIPDRFSAQQFSDYHSELNMSSLELGDSALYFCASSTPGLLNTGELFFGEGSRLTVL.

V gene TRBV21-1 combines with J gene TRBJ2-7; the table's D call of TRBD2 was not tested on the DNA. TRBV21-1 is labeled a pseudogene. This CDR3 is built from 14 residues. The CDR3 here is CASRKKGLISEQYV. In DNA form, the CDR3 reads TGTGCCAGCAGAAAAAAGGGACTAATCTCTGAGCAGTACGTC.

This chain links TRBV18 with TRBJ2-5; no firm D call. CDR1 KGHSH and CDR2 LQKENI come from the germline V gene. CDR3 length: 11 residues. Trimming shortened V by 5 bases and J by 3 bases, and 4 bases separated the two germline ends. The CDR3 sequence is CASSSKETQYF. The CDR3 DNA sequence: TGTGCCAGCTCATCAAAAGAGACCCAGTACTTC.

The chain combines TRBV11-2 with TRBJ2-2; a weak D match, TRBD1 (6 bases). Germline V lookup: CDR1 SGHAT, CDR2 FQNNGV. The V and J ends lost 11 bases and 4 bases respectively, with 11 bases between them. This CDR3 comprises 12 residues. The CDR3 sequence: CAGQSITGELFF. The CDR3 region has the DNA TGTGCCGGACAGTCAATCACCGGGGAGCTGTTTTTT.

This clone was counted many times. The CDR3, as DNA: TGCGCCAGCAGCCAAGATCGTAGCGGGGCGGCCGCAGATACGCAGTATTTT. It codes for CASSQDRSGAAADTQYF. The rearrangement uses TRBV4-3 and TRBJ2-3; TRBD2 aligns across 8 bases. From germline, CDR1 is LGHNA and CDR2 YSLEER. The CDR3 length is 17 residues. The trim removed 0 bases at V and 4 bases at J, leaving 9 bases unmatched.

The CDR3: CASSYAGNYNSPLHF. The CDR3 DNA sequence: TGTGCCAGCAGTTATGCAGGGAACTATAATTCACCCCTCCACTTT. This rearrangement joins TRBV6-7 to TRBJ1-6, with a tentative D call TRBD1 (5 bases). TRBV6-7 is an ORF for which the function is uncertain. This CDR3 region has 15 residues. Trimming took off 3 bases at V and 3 bases at J, with 9 bases between the two ends.

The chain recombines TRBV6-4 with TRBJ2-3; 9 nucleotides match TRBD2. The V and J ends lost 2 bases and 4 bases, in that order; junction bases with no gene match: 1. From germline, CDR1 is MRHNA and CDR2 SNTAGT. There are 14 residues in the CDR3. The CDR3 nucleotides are TGTGCCAGCAGTGACCAGCGGGGGGCAGATACGCAGTATTTT. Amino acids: CASSDQRGADTQYF.

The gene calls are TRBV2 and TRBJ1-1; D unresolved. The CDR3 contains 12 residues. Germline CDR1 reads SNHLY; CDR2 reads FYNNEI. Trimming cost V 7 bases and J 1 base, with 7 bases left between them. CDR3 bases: TGTGCCAGCAACGGGAGGAACACTGAAGCTTTCTTT. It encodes CASNGRNTEAFF.

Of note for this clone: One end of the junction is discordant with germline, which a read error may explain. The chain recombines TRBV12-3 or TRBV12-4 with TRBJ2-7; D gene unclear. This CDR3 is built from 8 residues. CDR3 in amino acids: CRVYEQYF. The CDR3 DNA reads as TGCCGGGTGTACGAGCAGTACTTC.

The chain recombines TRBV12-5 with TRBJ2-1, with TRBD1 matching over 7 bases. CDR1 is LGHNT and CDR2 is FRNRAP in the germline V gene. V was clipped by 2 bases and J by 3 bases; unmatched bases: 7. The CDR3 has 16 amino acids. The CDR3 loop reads CASGLIRDRFYNEQFF. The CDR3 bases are TGTGCTAGTGGTTTGATCCGGGACAGATTCTACAATGAGCAGTTCTTC.

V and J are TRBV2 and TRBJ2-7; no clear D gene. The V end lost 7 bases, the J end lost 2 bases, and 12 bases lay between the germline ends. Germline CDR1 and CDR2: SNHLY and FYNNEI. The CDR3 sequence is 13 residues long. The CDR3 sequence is CASKVRPTYEQYV. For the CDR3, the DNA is TGTGCCAGCAAAGTCAGGCCGACCTACGAGCAGTACGTC.

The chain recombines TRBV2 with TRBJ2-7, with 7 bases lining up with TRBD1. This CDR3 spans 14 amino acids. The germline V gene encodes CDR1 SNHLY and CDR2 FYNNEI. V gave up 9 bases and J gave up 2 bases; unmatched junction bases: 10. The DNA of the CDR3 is TGTGCCAGGGAAAGACAGGGAAGGCCCTACGAGCAGTACTTC. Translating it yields CARERQGRPYEQYF.

DNA for the CDR3: TGTGCCAGCAGCCCTGGTTCCGGACAGATGGAGTCTGGGGCCAACGTCCTGACTTTC. Translating gives CASSPGSGQMESGANVLTF. The genes are TRBV11-3 and TRBJ2-6; TRBD1 is a possible D gene (6 bases). The CDR3 is 19 residues long. The V gene's germline CDR1 is SGHNT and CDR2 YENEEA. Between the trimmed V and J ends, which lost 5 bases and 1 base, there was a span of 21 bases.

This chain's CDR3 is CASSFPLDRYNEQFF. The CDR3 bases are TGTGCCAGCAGCTTTCCTCTGGACAGGTACAATGAGCAGTTCTTC. The V gene is TRBV5-4, the J gene TRBJ2-1; 7 bases match TRBD1. This CDR3 spans 15 amino acids. Per the germline V gene, CDR1 is SGHNT and CDR2 is YYREEE (reference sequence). Unmatched junction bases numbered 6, after V lost 2 bases and J lost 4 bases.

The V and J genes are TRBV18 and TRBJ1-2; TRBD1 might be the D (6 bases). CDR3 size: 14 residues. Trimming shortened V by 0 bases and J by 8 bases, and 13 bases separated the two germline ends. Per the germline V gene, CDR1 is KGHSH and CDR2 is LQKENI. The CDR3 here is CASSPPGDRFGYTF. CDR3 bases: TGTGCCAGCTCACCACCAGGAGACAGGTTCGGCTACACCTTC.